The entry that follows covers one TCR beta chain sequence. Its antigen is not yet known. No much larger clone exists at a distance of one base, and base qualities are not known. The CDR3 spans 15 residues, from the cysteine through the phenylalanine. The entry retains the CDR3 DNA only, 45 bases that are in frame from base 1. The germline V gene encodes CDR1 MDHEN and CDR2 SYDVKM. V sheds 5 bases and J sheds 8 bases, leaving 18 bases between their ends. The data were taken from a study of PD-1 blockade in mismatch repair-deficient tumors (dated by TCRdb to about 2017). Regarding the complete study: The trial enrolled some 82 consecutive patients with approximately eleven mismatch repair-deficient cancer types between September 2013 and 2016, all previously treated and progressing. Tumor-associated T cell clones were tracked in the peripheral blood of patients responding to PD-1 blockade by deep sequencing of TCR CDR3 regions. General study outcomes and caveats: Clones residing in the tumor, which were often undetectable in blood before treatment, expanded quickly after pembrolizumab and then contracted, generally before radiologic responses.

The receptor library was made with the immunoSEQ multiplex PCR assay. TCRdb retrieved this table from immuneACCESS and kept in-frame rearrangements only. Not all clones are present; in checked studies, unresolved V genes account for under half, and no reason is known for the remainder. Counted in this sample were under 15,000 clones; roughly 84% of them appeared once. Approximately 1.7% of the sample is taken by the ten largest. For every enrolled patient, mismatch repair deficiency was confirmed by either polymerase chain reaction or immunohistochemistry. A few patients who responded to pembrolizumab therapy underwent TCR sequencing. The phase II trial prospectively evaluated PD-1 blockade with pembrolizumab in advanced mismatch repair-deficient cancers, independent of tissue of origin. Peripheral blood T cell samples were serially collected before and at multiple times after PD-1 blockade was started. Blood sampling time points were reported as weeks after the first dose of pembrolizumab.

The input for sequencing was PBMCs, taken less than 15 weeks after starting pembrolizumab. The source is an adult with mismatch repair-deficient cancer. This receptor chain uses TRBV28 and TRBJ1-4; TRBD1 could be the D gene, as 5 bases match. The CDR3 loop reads CASSILGQGGEKLFF. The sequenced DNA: TGTGCCAGCAGTATCCTTGGGCAGGGAGGCGAAAAACTGTTTTTT. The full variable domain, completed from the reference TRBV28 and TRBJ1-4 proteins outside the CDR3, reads DVKVTQSSRYLVKRTGEKVFLECVQDMDHENMFWYRQDPGLGLRLIYFSYDVKMKEKGDIPEGYSVSREKKERFSLILESASTNQTSMYLCASSILGQGGEKLFFGSGTQLSVL.